One TCR beta chain is described in this entry. Its antigen is not known. The assay was immunoSEQ multiplex PCR, and TCRdb's table has in-frame clones only and misses some. The sample shows about 2.1 million clones, 85% to 95% of them seen only once. The germline gives CDR1 MDHEN, CDR2 SYDVKM. The CDR3 extends over 16 amino acids. Trimming took 6 bases from V and 0 from J, leaving 17 bases between them. The source of the sample is a study of shared clonotypes between healthy human individuals. Notes on the study in general: Non-shared clonotypes displayed generation probabilities falling below those of clonotypes present in all four donors. In general, naive subsets displayed greater estimated richness than memory subsets did.

CD45RO negativity and positive selection for CCR7 defined naive CD8 cells, a population that excluded terminally differentiated effector memory CD45RA+ cells. The donor cohort consisted entirely of Caucasian adults residing in Nashville, Tennessee. The sample was naive CD8+ T cells from PBMCs. The source is a man aged 18 to 35 in good health. Some clones in this sample may be carry-over from other donors' samples. V gene TRBV28 combines with J gene TRBJ1-1; D is unresolved. This chain's CDR3 is CASSQFPYLMNTEAFF. The DNA for the CDR3 is TGTGCCAGCAGCCAATTCCCTTACCTTATGAACACTGAAGCTTTCTTT.